This is a list of T cell receptor beta chains from one sample in a study of patients and donors after allogeneic stem cell transplantation. TCRdb reprocessed the RT-PCR reads with MiXCR, giving one entry per CDR3 protein. The table lists 920,000 or so distinct CDR3 sequences, under 20% of them singletons. The sequencing sample was made of blood, either unsorted or a sorted T cell fraction (not recorded which). The receptors were gathered from a human donor who was either an allogeneic HSCT recipient or a stem cell or donor lymphocyte infusion donor (not recorded which). It is not recorded whose cells these are; they may come from a transplant donor. The CDR3 runs from the conserved cysteine through the conserved F or W. Fields, in order: D gene, clone size, V gene, J gene, CDR3 protein, CDR3 DNA. D genes are given only for firm matches. Size is stated for part of the rows, as once, few or many counts, or as a class when the clone is expanded.

>TRBD1|NA|TRBV20-1|TRBJ1-1
CSASRGTVLRGTEAFF
TGCAGTGCATCCCGCGGGACAGTTTTAAGGGGCACTGAAGCTTTCTTT
>TRBD2|NA|TRBV29-1|TRBJ2-1
CSVDRRGARSYNEQFF
TGCAGCGTTGACCGGCGGGGGGCCCGTTCCTACAATGAGCAGTTCTTC
>NA|few|TRBV9|TRBJ1-6
CASSVDNSPLHF
TGTGCCAGCAGCGTCGATAATTCACCCCTCCACTTT
>TRBD1|NA|TRBV27|TRBJ2-7
CASSLSAGQGYEQYF
TGTGCCAGCAGTTTATCTGCAGGACAGGGCTACGAGCAGTACTTC
>TRBD2|few|TRBV4-2|TRBJ2-1
CASSLPTSGGRIVDEQFF
TGTGCCAGCAGCCTCCCGACTAGCGGGGGGCGTATAGTCGATGAGCAGTTCTTC
>NA|few|TRBV20-1|TRBJ1-2
CAGVTSGYTF
TGCGCAGGGGTAACGAGTGGCTACACCTTC
>NA|NA|TRBV29-1|TRBJ2-5
CSVGGRLRQETQYF
TGCAGCGTTGGGGGGCGGCTCCGACAAGAGACCCAGTACTTC
>TRBD1|few|TRBV12-3/TRBV12-4|TRBJ1-1
CASSLSRGTAEAFF
TGTGCCAGCAGTTTATCCAGGGGGACCGCTGAAGCTTTCTTT
>TRBD2|few|TRBV27|TRBJ2-7
CASSFRETSGYEQYF
TGTGCCAGCAGTTTCCGAGAGACTAGCGGCTACGAGCAGTACTTC
>TRBD2|NA|TRBV6-1|TRBJ2-1
CASTKASGGANEQFF
TGTGCCAGCACGAAAGCTAGCGGGGGGGCCAATGAGCAGTTCTTC
>NA|many|TRBV12-3/TRBV12-4|TRBJ1-3
CASSETGRSGNTIYF
TGTGCCAGCAGCGAGACGGGACGGAGTGGAAACACCATATATTTT
>NA|once|TRBV5-1|TRBJ2-7
CASSSDSLGEQYF
TGCGCCAGCAGCTCTGACTCTCTCGGCGAGCAGTACTTC
>NA|many|TRBV20-1|TRBJ1-4
CSALQGNEKLFF
TGCAGTGCTCTACAGGGAAATGAAAAACTGTTTTTT
>NA|NA|TRBV6-1|TRBJ1-2
CASSQRIRGDYGYTF
TGTGCCAGCAGTCAACGAATAAGAGGCGACTATGGCTACACCTTC
>NA|few|TRBV7-9|TRBJ2-1
CASSLMGGGDGFF
TGTGCCAGCAGCTTGATGGGAGGAGGCGATGGGTTCTTC
>TRBD1|NA|TRBV7-2|TRBJ1-5
CASSLEQGAGQPQHF
TGTGCCAGCAGCTTAGAACAGGGGGCCGGTCAGCCCCAGCATTTT
>NA|NA|TRBV20-1|TRBJ1-6
CSARADSQKSSYNSPLHF
TGCAGTGCTAGAGCGGACTCCCAAAAGAGCTCCTATAATTCACCCCTCCACTTT
>TRBD1|NA|TRBV5-5|TRBJ1-6
CASSGRDSNSPLHF
TGTGCCAGCAGCGGCCGGGACAGTAATTCACCCCTCCACTTT
>NA|few|TRBV7-9|TRBJ1-1
CASSLVEGSGSFF
TGTGCCAGCAGCTTAGTGGAGGGGTCTGGTTCTTTCTTT
>NA|few|TRBV5-1|TRBJ1-1
CASSWPTAGGTEAFF
TGCGCCAGCAGCTGGCCGACAGCGGGTGGCACTGAAGCTTTCTTT
>NA|few|TRBV30|TRBJ1-2
CAWSGTGYTF
TGTGCCTGGAGTGGCACCGGCTACACCTTC
>NA|NA|TRBV12-3/TRBV12-4|TRBJ2-2
CASSSGRVPGELFF
TGTGCCAGCAGTTCCGGACGGGTCCCGGGGGAGCTGTTTTTT
>TRBD1|NA|TRBV10-3|TRBJ2-1
CAISGGTGGSYNEQFF
TGTGCCATCAGTGGAGGGACAGGGGGTTCTTACAATGAGCAGTTCTTC